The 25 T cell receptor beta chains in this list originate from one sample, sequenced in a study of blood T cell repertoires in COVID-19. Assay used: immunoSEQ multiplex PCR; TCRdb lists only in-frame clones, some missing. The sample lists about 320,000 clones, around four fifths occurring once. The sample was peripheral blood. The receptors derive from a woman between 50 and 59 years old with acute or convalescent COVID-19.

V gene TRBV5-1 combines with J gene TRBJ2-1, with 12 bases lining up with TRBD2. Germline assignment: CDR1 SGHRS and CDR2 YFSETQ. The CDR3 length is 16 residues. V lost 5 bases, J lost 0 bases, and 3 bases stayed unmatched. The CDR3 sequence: CASRASGGASYNEQFF. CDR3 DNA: TGCGCCAGCAGGGCTAGCGGGGGGGCCTCCTACAATGAGCAGTTCTTC.

DNA for the CDR3: TGTGCCAGCAGCTTGTCCGGGGGCGGGGGCCCCTACGAGCAGTACTTC. Its protein product is CASSLSGGGGPYEQYF. The chain combines TRBV5-4 with TRBJ2-7; tentative D call: TRBD2 (7 bases). Germline V CDR1 and CDR2: SGHNT, YYREEE (reference sequence). The CDR3 covers 16 residues. V was cut by 1 base and J by 2 bases, with 16 bases left in between.

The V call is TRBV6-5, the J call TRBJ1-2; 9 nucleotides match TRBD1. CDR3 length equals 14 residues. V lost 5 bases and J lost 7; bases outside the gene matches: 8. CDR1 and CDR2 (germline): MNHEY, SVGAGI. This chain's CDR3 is CASSITGTGTGYTF. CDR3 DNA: TGTGCCAGCAGTATTACCGGGACAGGGACTGGCTACACCTTC.

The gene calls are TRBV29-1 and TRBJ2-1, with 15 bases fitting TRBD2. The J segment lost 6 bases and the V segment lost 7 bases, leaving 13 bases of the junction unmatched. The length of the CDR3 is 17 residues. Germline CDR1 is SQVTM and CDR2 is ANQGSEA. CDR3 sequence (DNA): TGCAGCGCGAGGACTAGCGGGGGGGCTAGGATGGGCAATGAGCAGTTCTTC. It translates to CSARTSGGARMGNEQFF.

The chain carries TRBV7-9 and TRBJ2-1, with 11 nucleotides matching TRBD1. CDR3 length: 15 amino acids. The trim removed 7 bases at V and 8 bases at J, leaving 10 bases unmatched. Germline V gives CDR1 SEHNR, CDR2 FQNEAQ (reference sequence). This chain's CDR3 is CASTLRTGGLDEQFF. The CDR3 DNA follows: TGTGCCAGCACCCTAAGGACAGGGGGCTTGGATGAGCAGTTCTTC.

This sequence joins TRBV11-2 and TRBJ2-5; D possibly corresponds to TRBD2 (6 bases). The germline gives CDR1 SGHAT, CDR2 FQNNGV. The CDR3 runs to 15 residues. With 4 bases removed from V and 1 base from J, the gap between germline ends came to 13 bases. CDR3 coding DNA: TGTGCCAGCAGCTCGCTGAACGGGGGCCAAGAGACCCAGTACTTC. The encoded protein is CASSSLNGGQETQYF.

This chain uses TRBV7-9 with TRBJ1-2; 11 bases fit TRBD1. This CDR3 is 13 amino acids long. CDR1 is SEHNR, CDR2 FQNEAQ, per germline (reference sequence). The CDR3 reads CVGVGQGAAGYTF. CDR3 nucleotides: TGTGTCGGGGTCGGACAGGGGGCGGCCGGCTACACCTTC.

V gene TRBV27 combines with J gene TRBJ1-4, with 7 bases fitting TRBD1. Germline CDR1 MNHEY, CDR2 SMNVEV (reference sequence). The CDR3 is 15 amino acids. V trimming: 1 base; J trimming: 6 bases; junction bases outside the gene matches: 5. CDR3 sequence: CASSLLGGSDEKLFF. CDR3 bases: TGTGCCAGCAGTTTATTAGGGGGCTCGGATGAAAAACTGTTTTTT.

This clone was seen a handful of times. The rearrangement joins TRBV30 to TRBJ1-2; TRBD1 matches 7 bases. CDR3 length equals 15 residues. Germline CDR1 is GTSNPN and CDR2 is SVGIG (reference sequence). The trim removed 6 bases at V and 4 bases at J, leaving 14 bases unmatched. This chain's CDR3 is CACTFGDSLVYGYTF. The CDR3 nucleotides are TGTGCCTGTACCTTTGGGGACAGCCTCGTCTATGGCTACACCTTC.

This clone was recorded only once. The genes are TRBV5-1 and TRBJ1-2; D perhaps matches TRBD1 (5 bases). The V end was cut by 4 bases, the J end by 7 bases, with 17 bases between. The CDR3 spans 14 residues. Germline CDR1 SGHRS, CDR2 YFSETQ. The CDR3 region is CASSPPGGFSGYTF. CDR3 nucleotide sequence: TGCGCCAGCAGCCCCCCGGGGGGGTTTAGTGGCTACACCTTC.

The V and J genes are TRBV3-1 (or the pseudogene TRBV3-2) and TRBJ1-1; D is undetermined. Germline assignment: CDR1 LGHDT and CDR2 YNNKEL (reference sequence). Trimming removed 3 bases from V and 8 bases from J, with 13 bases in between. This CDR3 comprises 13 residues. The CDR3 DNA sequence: TGTGCCAGCAGCCAGACGGAGGACCTAGAAGCTTTCTTT. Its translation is CASSQTEDLEAFF.

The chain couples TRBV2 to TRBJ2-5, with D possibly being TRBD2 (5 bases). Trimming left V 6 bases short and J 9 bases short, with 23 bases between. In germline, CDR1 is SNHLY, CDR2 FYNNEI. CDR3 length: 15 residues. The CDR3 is CASRNPLLGSKAQYF. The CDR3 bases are TGTGCCAGCAGAAACCCCCTCCTTGGGAGTAAGGCCCAGTACTTC.

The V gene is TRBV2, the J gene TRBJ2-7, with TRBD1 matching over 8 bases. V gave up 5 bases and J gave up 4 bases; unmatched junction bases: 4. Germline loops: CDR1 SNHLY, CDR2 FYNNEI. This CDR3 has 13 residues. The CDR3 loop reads CASSKDRVYEQYF. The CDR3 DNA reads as TGTGCCAGCAGTAAGGACAGGGTATACGAGCAGTACTTC.

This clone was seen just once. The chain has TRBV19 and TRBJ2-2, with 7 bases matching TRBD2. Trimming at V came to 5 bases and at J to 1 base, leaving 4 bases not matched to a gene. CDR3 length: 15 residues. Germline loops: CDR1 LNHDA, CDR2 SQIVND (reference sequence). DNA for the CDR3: TGTGCCAGTAGTTTTACGGGGGGGAACACCGGGGAGCTGTTTTTT. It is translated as CASSFTGGNTGELFF.

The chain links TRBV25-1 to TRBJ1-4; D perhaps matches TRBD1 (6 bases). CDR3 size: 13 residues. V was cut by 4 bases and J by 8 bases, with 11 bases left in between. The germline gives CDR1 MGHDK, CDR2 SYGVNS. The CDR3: CASSAGAREKLFF. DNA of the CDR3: TGTGCCAGCAGTGCAGGGGCAAGGGAAAAACTGTTTTTT.

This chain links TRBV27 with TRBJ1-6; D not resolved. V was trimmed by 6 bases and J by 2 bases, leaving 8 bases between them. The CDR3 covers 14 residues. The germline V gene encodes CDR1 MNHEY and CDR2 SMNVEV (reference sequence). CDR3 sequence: CASRRVAYNSPLHF. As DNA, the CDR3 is TGTGCCAGCAGACGGGTCGCCTATAATTCACCCCTCCACTTT.

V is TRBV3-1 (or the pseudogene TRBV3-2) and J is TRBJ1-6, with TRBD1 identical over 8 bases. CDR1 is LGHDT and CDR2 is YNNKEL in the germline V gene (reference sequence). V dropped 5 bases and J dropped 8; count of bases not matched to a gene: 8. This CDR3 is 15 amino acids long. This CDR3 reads CASSYDRGLDSPLHF. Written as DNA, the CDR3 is TGTGCCAGCAGCTACGACAGGGGACTTGATTCACCCCTCCACTTT.

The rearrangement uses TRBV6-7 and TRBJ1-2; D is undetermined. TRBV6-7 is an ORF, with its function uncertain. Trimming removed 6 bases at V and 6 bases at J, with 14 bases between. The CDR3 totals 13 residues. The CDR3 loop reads CASSLSREHGYTF. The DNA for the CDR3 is TGTGCCAGCAGCCTTTCGAGGGAGCATGGCTACACCTTC.

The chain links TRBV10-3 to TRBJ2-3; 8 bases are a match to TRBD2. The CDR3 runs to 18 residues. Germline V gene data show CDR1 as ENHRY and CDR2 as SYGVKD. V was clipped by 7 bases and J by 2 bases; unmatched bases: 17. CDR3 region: CAINRASGPSIITDTQYF. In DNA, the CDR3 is TGTGCCATCAATCGGGCTAGCGGGCCCTCTATTATCACAGATACGCAGTATTTT.

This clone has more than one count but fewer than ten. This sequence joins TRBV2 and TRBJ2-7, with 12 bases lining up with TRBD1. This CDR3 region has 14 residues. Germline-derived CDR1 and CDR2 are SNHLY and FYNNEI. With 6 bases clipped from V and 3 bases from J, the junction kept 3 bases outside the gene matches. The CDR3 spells CASRGQGAVYEQYF. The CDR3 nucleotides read TGTGCCAGCAGGGGACAGGGGGCGGTCTACGAGCAGTACTTC.

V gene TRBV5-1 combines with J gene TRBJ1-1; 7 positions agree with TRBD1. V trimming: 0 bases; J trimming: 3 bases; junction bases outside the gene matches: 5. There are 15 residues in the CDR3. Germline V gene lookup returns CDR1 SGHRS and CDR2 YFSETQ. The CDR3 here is CASSLAPRGDTEAFF. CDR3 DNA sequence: TGCGCCAGCAGCTTGGCCCCCAGGGGGGACACTGAAGCTTTCTTT.

The chain's CDR3 is CASSFGQAQYNEQFF. The CDR3 coding sequence is TGTGCCAGCAGTTTTGGTCAGGCCCAGTACAATGAGCAGTTCTTC. V is TRBV28 and J is TRBJ2-1; D not certain. The ends were cut back, 3 bases at V and 4 bases at J, with 13 bases in the middle. This CDR3 comprises 15 residues. Germline values: CDR1 MDHEN, CDR2 SYDVKM.

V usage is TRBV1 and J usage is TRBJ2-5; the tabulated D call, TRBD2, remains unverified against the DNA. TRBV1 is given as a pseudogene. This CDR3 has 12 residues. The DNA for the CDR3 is TGCACCAGCAGCCAAGAAACTGAGACCCAGTACTTC. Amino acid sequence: CTSSQETETQYF.

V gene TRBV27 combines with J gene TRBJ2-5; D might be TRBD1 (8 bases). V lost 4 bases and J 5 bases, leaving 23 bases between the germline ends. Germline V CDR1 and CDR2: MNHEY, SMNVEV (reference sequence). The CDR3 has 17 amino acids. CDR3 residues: CASSSTMDREGWETQYF. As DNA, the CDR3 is TGTGCCAGCAGTTCCACGATGGACAGGGAGGGGTGGGAGACCCAGTACTTC.

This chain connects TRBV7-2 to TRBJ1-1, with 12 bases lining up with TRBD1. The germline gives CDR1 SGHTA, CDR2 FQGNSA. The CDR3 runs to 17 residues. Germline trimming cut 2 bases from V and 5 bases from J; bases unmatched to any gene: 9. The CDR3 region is CASSLPGQGAVDTEAFF. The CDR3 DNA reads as TGTGCCAGCAGCTTACCGGGACAGGGGGCTGTGGATACTGAAGCTTTCTTT.